Listed below are T cell receptor beta chains from one sample, sequenced in a study of blood T cell repertoires in COVID-19. Sequencing was performed with immunoSEQ multiplex PCR; in TCRdb, only in-frame clones are kept and a portion is missing. In the table there are about 190,000 clones, roughly 84% of which are singletons. Input material: peripheral blood. Every receptor here comes from a woman aged 40 to 49 who had recovered from COVID-19. Both conserved end residues are part of each CDR3. D genes are given only for firm matches. Only some rows state a clone size, as once, few, many or a class for expanded clones.

J gene	V gene	clone size	D gene	CDR3 DNA	CDR3 protein
TRBJ2-2	TRBV11-2	NA	TRBD1	TGTGCCAGCGGCGCACACGACAGGGGTTTTTACAACACCGGGGAGCTGTTTTTT	CASGAHDRGFYNTGELFF
TRBJ1-4	TRBV28	NA	NA	TGTGCCAGCAGTCCCTGGGGCAGCCTAAATGAAAAACTGTTTTTT	CASSPWGSLNEKLFF
TRBJ1-5	TRBV15	few	TRBD1	TGTGCCACTGCCGGGACAGGGGGTATTCAGCCCCAGCATTTT	CATAGTGGIQPQHF
TRBJ1-2	TRBV19	NA	TRBD1	TGTGCCAGTGCATCGAAGGGGGCGTATAGGGACTATGGCTACACCTTC	CASASKGAYRDYGYTF
TRBJ2-6	TRBV27	NA	NA	TGTGCCAGCGCTAAAACGGGTAGGGGTCTCTTCTCTGGGGCCAACGTCCTGACTTTC	CASAKTGRGLFSGANVLTF
TRBJ2-3	TRBV28	once	TRBD2	TGTGCCAGCAGACCTAGCGGGAGCGGCACAGATACGCAGTATTTT	CASRPSGSGTDTQYF
TRBJ2-5	TRBV29-1	NA	TRBD1	TGCAGCGTTGTGGATCCAGGGGGACGGGAGACCCAGTACTTC	CSVVDPGGRETQYF
TRBJ2-3	TRBV7-9	NA	NA	TGTGCCAGCAGCCCCGGCGGCGGCAGGGGAGATACGCAGTATTTT	CASSPGGGRGDTQYF
TRBJ1-5	TRBV30	few	NA	TGTGCCTGGAGCGCAGGGTTGGGGAAGGGCCCGCAGCCCCAGCATTTT	CAWSAGLGKGPQPQHF
TRBJ1-6	TRBV19	NA	NA	TGTGCCAGTGGCAATTCACCCCTCCACTTT	CASGNSPLHF
TRBJ2-7	TRBV28	NA	TRBD1	TGTGCCAGCCTCCGACAGGGGTCCTACGAGCAGTACTTC	CASLRQGSYEQYF
TRBJ1-1	TRBV18	NA	NA	TGTGCCAGCTCCCAACAGCTCCAGAACACTGAAGCTTTCTTT	CASSQQLQNTEAFF
TRBJ1-5	TRBV5-1	NA	TRBD1	TGCGCCAGCAGCTTGGCCAGGGGGACTGATAGCAATCAGCCCCAGCATTTT	CASSLARGTDSNQPQHF
TRBJ2-1	TRBV7-9	few	TRBD1	TGTGCCAGCAGCAAAGGGGGCGGTGAGCAGTTCTTC	CASSKGGGEQFF
TRBJ2-2	TRBV6-2/TRBV6-3	NA	TRBD1	TGTGCCAGCAGCCACGGGACAGGGACCACCGGGGAGCTGTTTTTT	CASSHGTGTTGELFF
TRBJ2-7	TRBV5-8	NA	NA	TGTGCCAGCAGCTTGGGACTGACGACCTACGAGCAGTACTTC	CASSLGLTTYEQYF
TRBJ1-5	TRBV6-1	NA	TRBD1	TGTGCCAGCAGTGAAGTCCCAGGGGGGCAGCCCCAGCATTTT	CASSEVPGGQPQHF
TRBJ2-7	TRBV28	NA	NA	TGTGCCAGCAGTTTGACAGACAGCTCCTACGAGCAGTACTTC	CASSLTDSSYEQYF
TRBJ2-3	TRBV11-3	NA	NA	TGTGCCAGCAGCTTAAACGGACACCGCACAGATACGCAGTATTTT	CASSLNGHRTDTQYF
TRBJ1-6	TRBV6-5	NA	NA	TGTGCCACGGGGCCGGACAGCTATAATTCACCCCTCCACTTT	CATGPDSYNSPLHF
TRBJ1-1	TRBV5-1	NA	TRBD1	TGCGCCAGCAGCCCTCAGCCGGGGACAGGGGTGAACACTGAAGCTTTCTTT	CASSPQPGTGVNTEAFF
TRBJ2-7	TRBV30	NA	TRBD2	TGTGCCTGGGCTAGACTAGCGGGAGATCTTAGGCCCTACGAGCAGTACTTC	CAWARLAGDLRPYEQYF
TRBJ2-5	TRBV7-2	NA	TRBD2	TGTGCCAGCAGCTTCAGTAACGGGGGGGGAGAGACCCAGTACTTC	CASSFSNGGGETQYF
TRBJ1-1	TRBV15	NA	NA	TGTGCCACCAGCAGAGGGGGGGTGGGCACTGAAGCTTTCTTT	CATSRGGVGTEAFF
TRBJ2-2	TRBV4-1	NA	TRBD1	TGCGCCAGCAGCCAAATGGGCGGACAGGGAGTTGTTGGTGTCACCGGGGAGCTGTTTTTT	CASSQMGGQGVVGVTGELFF
TRBJ1-5	TRBV7-8	NA	TRBD1	TGTGCCAGCAGCTTAGGACAGGGATACGATCAGCCCCAGCATTTT	CASSLGQGYDQPQHF
TRBJ2-5	TRBV7-3	NA	NA	TGTGCCAGCAGCTTATTGCGAGAGACCCAGTACTTC	CASSLLRETQYF
TRBJ1-3	TRBV7-8	NA	NA	TGTGCCAGCAGCTTACAGTTCTCTGGAAACACCATATATTTT	CASSLQFSGNTIYF
TRBJ2-1	TRBV7-9	once	TRBD2	TGTGCCAGCAGCTTGGGACTAGATAACAATGAGCAGTTCTTC	CASSLGLDNNEQFF
TRBJ1-2	TRBV21-1	NA	NA	TGTGCCAGCAACATAGCGGGGACAGGGGAGACCTTCTATGGCTACACCTTC	CASNIAGTGETFYGYTF
TRBJ1-3	TRBV18	NA	NA	TGTGCCAGCTCACCCCAGGGGAGCTCTGGAAACACCATATATTTT	CASSPQGSSGNTIYF
TRBJ2-7	TRBV30	NA	TRBD1	TGTGCCTGGAGTGGGCAGCTTAGGGGGCGGTACGAGCAGTACTTC	CAWSGQLRGRYEQYF
TRBJ2-5	TRBV19	NA	TRBD2	TGTGCCAGTAGTCCGCGGGGCGCGGGGGGAGGAGAGACCCAGTACTTC	CASSPRGAGGGETQYF
TRBJ2-4	TRBV27	NA	NA	TGTGCCAGCAGTTTATCACAAGAACAGGGAGCCAAAAACATTCAGTACTTC	CASSLSQEQGAKNIQYF
TRBJ2-1	TRBV5-1	NA	TRBD1	TGCGCCAGCAGCTGGGGACAGGGGCAGGGAGTCAATGAGCAGTTCTTC	CASSWGQGQGVNEQFF
TRBJ2-7	TRBV7-2	NA	TRBD2	TGTGCCAGCAGCTTATCCTCTAGCGGGAGGCCGAGCTCCTACGAGCAGTACTTC	CASSLSSSGRPSSYEQYF
TRBJ1-3	TRBV5-8	NA	NA	TGTGCCAGCAGCAGAGAAGGGGTCTCTGGAAACACCATATATTTT	CASSREGVSGNTIYF
TRBJ2-3	TRBV12-5	NA	TRBD1	TGTGCTAGTGGTTCAGAGGGACAGGTTCAGTATTTT	CASGSEGQVQYF